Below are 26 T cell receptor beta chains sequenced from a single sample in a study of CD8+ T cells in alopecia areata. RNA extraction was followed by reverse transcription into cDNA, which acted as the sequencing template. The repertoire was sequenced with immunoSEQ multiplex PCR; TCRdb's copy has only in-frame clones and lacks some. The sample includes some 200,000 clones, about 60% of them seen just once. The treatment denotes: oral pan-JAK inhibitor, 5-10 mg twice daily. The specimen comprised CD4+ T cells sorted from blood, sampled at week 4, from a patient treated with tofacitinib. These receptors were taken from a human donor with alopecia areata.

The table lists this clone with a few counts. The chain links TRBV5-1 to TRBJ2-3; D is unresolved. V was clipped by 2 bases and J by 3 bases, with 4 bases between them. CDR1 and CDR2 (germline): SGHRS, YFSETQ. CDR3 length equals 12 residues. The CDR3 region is CASSFLTDTQYF. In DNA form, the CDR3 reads TGCGCCAGCAGCTTTTTGACAGATACGCAGTATTTT.

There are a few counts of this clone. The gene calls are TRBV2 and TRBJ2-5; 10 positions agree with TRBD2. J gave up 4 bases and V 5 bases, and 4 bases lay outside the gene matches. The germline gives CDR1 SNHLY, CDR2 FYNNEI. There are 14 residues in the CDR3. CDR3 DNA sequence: TGTGCCAGCAGTTTACTAGCGGGGCGAGAGACCCAGTACTTC. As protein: CASSLLAGRETQYF.

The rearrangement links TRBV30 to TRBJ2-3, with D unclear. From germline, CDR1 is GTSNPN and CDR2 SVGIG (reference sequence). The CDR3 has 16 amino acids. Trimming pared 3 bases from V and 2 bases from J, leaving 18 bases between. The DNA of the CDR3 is TGTGCCTGGAGCGCTACGCGACCTACCTACACAGATACGCAGTATTTT. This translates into CAWSATRPTYTDTQYF.

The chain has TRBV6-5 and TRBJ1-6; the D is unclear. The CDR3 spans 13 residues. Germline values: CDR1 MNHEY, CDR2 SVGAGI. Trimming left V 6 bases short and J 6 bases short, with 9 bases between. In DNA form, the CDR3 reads TGTGCCAGCAGGGTTGAGGGTAATTCACCCCTCCACTTT. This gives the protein CASRVEGNSPLHF.

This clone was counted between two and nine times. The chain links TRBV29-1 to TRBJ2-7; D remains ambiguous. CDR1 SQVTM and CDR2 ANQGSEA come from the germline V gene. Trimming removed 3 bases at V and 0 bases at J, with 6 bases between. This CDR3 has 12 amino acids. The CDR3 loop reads CSVETSSYEQYF. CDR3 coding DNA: TGCAGCGTTGAGACGAGCTCCTACGAGCAGTACTTC.

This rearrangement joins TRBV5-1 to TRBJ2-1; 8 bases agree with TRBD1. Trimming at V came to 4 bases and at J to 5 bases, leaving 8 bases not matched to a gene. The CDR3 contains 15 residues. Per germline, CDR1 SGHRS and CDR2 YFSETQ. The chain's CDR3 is CASSRTGQANNEQFF. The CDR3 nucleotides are TGCGCCAGCAGCCGAACGGGACAGGCAAACAATGAGCAGTTCTTC.

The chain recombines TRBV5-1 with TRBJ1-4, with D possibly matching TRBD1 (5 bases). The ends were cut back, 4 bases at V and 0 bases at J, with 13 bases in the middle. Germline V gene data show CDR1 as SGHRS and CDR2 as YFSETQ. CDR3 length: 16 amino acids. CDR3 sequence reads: CASSQSGQATNEKLFF. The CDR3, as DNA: TGCGCCAGCAGCCAAAGCGGACAAGCAACTAATGAAAAACTGTTTTTT.

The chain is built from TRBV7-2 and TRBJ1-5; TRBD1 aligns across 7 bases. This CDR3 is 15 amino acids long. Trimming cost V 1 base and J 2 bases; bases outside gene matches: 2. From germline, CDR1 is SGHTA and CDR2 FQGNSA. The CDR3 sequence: CASSLVTGGNQPQHF. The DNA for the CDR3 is TGTGCCAGCAGCTTAGTAACAGGGGGCAATCAGCCCCAGCATTTT. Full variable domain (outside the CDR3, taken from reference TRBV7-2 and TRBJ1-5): GAGVSQSPSNKVTEKGKDVELRCDPISGHTALYWYRQSLGQGLEFLIYFQGNSAPDKSGLPSDRFSAERTGGSVSTLTIQRTQQEDSAVYLCASSLVTGGNQPQHFGDGTRLSIL.

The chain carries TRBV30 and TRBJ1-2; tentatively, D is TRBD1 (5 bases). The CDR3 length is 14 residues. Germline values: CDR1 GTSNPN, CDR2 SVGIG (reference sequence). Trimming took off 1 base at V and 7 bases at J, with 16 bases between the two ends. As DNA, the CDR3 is TGTGCCTGGAGTGCGAGGGGCGCTTGGGGTGGCTACACCTTC. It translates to CAWSARGAWGGYTF.

The CDR3 is CASSLAPGDEQYF. CDR3 coding DNA: TGTGCCAGCAGCTTAGCGCCGGGGGACGAGCAGTACTTC. V gene TRBV7-2 combines with J gene TRBJ2-7; D perhaps matches TRBD2 (6 bases). Trimming removed 0 bases at V and 5 bases at J, with 8 bases between. The CDR3 has 13 amino acids. CDR1 SGHTA and CDR2 FQGNSA come from the germline V gene.

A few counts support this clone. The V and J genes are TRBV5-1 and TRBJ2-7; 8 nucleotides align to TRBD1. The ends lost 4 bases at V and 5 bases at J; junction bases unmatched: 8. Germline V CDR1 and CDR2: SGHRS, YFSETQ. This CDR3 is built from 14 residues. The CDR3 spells CASSNLQGGHEQYF. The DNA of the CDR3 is TGCGCCAGCAGCAACCTACAGGGGGGCCACGAGCAGTACTTC.

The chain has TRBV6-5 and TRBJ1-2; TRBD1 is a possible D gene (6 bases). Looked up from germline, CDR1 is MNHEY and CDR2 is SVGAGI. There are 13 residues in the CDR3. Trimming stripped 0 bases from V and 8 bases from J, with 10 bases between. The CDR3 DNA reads TGTGCCAGCAGTTACTCTGGGGGCGGAGGCTACACCTTC. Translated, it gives CASSYSGGGGYTF.

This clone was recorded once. The CDR3 DNA follows: TGCAGCGTAGGACCCGGTGGAAACGAGCAGTACTTC. Amino acid sequence: CSVGPGGNEQYF. The chain uses TRBV29-1 and TRBJ2-7, with D uncertain. CDR3 size: 12 residues. Germline V gene lookup returns CDR1 SQVTM and CDR2 ANQGSEA. V was shortened by 6 bases and J by 5 bases, with 14 bases between the two germline ends.

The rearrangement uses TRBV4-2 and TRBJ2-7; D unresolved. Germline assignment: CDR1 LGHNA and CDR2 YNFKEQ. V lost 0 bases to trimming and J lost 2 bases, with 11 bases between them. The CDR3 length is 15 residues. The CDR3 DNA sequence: TGTGCCAGCAGCCAAGAAACCGGGCCGGCCTACGAGCAGTACTTC. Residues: CASSQETGPAYEQYF.

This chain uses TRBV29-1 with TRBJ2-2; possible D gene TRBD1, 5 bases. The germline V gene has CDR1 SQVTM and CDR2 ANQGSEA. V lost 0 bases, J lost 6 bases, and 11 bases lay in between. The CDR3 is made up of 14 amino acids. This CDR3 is CSVEDRKGAGELFF. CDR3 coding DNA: TGCAGCGTTGAAGATCGGAAAGGGGCCGGGGAGCTGTTTTTT.

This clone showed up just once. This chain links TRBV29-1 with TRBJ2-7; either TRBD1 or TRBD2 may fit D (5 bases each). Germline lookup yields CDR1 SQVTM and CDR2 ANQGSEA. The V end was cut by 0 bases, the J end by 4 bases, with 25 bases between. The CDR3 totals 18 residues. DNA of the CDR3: TGCAGCGTTGAAGATCGGAAAAACCGGGACCTTAGCGTGTACGAGCAGTACTTC. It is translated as CSVEDRKNRDLSVYEQYF.

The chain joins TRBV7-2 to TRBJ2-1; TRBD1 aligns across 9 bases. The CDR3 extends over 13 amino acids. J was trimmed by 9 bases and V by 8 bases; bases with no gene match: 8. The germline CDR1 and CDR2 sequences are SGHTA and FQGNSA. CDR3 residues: CASSGQGRSEQFF. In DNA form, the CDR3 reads TGTGCCAGCTCGGGACAGGGTAGGAGTGAGCAGTTCTTC.

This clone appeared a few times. CDR3 DNA: TGCGCCAGCAGCCAAGATTATGCGAAGGGGGAAAAACTGTTTTTT. Translated: CASSQDYAKGEKLFF. This chain links TRBV4-3 with TRBJ1-4, with a tentative D call TRBD1 (5 bases). The CDR3 extends over 15 amino acids. Germline values: CDR1 LGHNA, CDR2 YSLEER. V dropped 0 bases and J dropped 8 bases, with 13 bases sitting between them.

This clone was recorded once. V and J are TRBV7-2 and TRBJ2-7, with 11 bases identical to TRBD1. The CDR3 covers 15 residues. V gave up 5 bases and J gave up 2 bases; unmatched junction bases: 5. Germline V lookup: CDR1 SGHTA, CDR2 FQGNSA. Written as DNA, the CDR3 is TGTGCCAGCAGCGCCCAGGGACAGGGGGCCTACGAGCAGTACTTC. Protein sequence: CASSAQGQGAYEQYF.

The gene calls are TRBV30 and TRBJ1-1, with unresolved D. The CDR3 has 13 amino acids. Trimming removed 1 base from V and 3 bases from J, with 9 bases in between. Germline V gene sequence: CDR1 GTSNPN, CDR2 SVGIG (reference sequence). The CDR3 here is CAWSGRRYTEAFF. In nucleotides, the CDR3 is TGTGCCTGGAGTGGACGCAGATACACTGAAGCTTTCTTT. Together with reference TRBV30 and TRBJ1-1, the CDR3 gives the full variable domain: SQTIHQWPATLVQPVGSPLSLECTVEGTSNPNLYWYRQAAGRGLQLLFYSVGIGQISSEVPQNLSASRPQDRQFILSSKKLLLSDSGFYLCAWSGRRYTEAFFGQGTRLTVV.

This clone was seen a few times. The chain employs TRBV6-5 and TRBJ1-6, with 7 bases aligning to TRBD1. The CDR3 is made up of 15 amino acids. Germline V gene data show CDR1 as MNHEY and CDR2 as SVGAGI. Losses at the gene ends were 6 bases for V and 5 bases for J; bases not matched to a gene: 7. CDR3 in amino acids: CASRSGTADNSPLHF. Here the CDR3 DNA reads TGTGCCAGCAGGTCCGGGACAGCTGATAATTCACCCCTCCACTTT.

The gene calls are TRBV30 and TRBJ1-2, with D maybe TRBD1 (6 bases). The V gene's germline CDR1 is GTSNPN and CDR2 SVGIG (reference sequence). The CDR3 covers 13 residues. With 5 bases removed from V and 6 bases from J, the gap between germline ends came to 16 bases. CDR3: CAWEPQGPHGYTF. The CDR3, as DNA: TGTGCCTGGGAGCCACAGGGTCCGCATGGCTACACCTTC.

CDR3 protein: CASSLTTGGNSPLHF. DNA of the CDR3: TGCGCCAGCAGCCTCACTACAGGGGGCAATTCACCCCTCCACTTT. The chain couples TRBV5-1 to TRBJ1-6, with 9 bases matching TRBD1. CDR1 SGHRS and CDR2 YFSETQ come from the germline V gene. J gave up 7 bases and V 4 bases, and 6 bases lay outside the gene matches. The CDR3 has 15 residues.

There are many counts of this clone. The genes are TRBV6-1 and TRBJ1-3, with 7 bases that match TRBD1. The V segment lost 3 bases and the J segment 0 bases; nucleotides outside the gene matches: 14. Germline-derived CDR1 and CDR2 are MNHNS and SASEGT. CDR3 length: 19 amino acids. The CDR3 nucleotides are TGTGCCAGCAGTGAGACAGGGTATTATAGTTCGGCCTCTGGAAACACCATATATTTT. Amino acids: CASSETGYYSSASGNTIYF.

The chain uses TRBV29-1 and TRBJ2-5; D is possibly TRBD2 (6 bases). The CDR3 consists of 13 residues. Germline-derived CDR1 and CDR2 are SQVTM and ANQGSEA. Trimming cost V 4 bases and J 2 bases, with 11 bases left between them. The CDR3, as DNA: TGCAGCGTTGGGGTGGGGGGACAAGAGACCCAGTACTTC. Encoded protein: CSVGVGGQETQYF.

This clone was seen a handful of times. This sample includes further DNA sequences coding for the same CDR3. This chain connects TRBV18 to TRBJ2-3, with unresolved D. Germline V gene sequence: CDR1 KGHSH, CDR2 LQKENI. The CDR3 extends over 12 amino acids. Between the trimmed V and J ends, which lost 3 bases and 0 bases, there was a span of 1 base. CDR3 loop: CASSPSTDTQYF. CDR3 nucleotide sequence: TGTGCCAGCTCACCCAGCACAGATACGCAGTATTTT.